This paragraph covers one TCR beta chain sequence. TCRdb keeps only in-frame clones here, not all; method: immunoSEQ multiplex PCR. The sample carries approximately 200,000 clones, about 90% recorded once. This entry comes from a study of blood T cell repertoires in COVID-19. V was pared by 1 base and J by 4 bases, with 10 bases between. The V gene's germline CDR1 is SGHTA and CDR2 FQGNSA. The CDR3 contains 14 residues. The sample comprised PBMCs or T cells enriched from blood (not recorded which). The V and J genes are TRBV7-2 and TRBJ1-2; tentative D call: TRBD1 (5 bases). This TCR was sampled from a man aged 25-40 years who had recovered from COVID-19. CDR3 DNA: TGTGCCAGCAGCTTAGTAGGGGCGGCCTATGGCTACACCTTC. It yields the protein CASSLVGAAYGYTF.